The 15 T cell receptor beta chains below all came from one sample that was sequenced in a study of CD8+ T cells in alopecia areata. Described treatment: oral pan-JAK inhibitor, 5-10 mg twice daily. As the sequencing template, cDNA was produced by extracting RNA and reverse transcribing it. Sequencing used immunoSEQ multiplex PCR; TCRdb keeps in-frame clones, though not all of them. The sample lists around 150,000 clones; around three fifths were seen once. The sequencing here drew on CD4+ T cells sorted from blood, taken at week 4, from a patient treated with tofacitinib. These receptors were collected from a human donor with alopecia areata.

This clone appeared a few times. The J gene is TRBJ2-2, the V gene TRBV6-6; 12 bases agree with TRBD2. Germline V CDR1 and CDR2: MNHNY, SVGAGI (reference sequence). The CDR3 has 16 amino acids. J lost 5 bases, V lost 7 bases, and 8 bases had no gene match. Here the CDR3 reads CASTLAGGAFTGELFF. The CDR3, as DNA: TGTGCCAGCACCCTAGCGGGGGGGGCGTTTACCGGGGAGCTGTTTTTT.

V usage is TRBV29-1 and J usage is TRBJ1-2, with a tentative D call TRBD1 (6 bases). The CDR3 is 13 residues long. With 4 bases removed from V and 2 bases from J, the gap between germline ends came to 11 bases. Germline CDR1 and CDR2: SQVTM and ANQGSEA. CDR3: CSVGTGTNYGYTF. In DNA, the CDR3 is TGCAGCGTTGGAACAGGGACCAACTATGGCTACACCTTC.

V usage is TRBV30 and J usage is TRBJ2-5; 10 bases are a match to TRBD2. Per the germline V gene, CDR1 is GTSNPN and CDR2 is SVGIG (reference sequence). The trim removed 0 bases at V and 7 bases at J, leaving 11 bases unmatched. The CDR3 is made up of 16 amino acids. CDR3 region: CAWSVDSGGQSGTQYF. The CDR3 DNA follows: TGTGCCTGGAGTGTGGATAGCGGGGGGCAAAGCGGGACCCAGTACTTC.

The genes are TRBV29-1 and TRBJ2-5, with no clear D. Germline V lookup: CDR1 SQVTM, CDR2 ANQGSEA. The CDR3 contains 14 residues. The germline V and J ends were trimmed by 1 base and 2 bases, with 11 bases remaining between them. CDR3 DNA: TGCAGCGTTGAAGCTAAGGGTTGGCAAGAGACCCAGTACTTC. Protein sequence: CSVEAKGWQETQYF.

This chain joins TRBV5-6 and TRBJ2-6; no clear D. This CDR3 is 13 amino acids long. Germline CDR1 and CDR2: SGHDT and YYEEEE. The V end was cut by 2 bases, the J end by 2 bases, with 2 bases between. CDR3 nucleotides: TGTGCCAGCAGCTTTACTGGGGCCAACGTCCTGACTTTC. It translates to CASSFTGANVLTF.

The rearrangement joins TRBV29-1 to TRBJ1-2, with no clear D. Germline V gene lookup returns CDR1 SQVTM and CDR2 ANQGSEA. This CDR3 is 12 amino acids long. V lost 3 bases, J lost 7 bases, and 12 bases lay in between. The CDR3 here is CSVDPPGGGYTF. As DNA, the CDR3 is TGCAGCGTTGACCCACCAGGTGGTGGCTACACCTTC.

The chain recombines TRBV9 with TRBJ2-2; 10 nucleotides agree with TRBD2. V lost 7 bases, J lost 1 base, and 7 bases stayed unmatched. CDR3 length: 16 residues. The germline V gene encodes CDR1 SGDLS and CDR2 YYNGEE. The CDR3 coding sequence is TGTGCCAGCGGCGGTGGACTAGCGGTGAACACCGGGGAGCTGTTTTTT. Its translation is CASGGGLAVNTGELFF.

The chain employs TRBV5-4 and TRBJ2-5; 7 positions agree with TRBD2. CDR3 length equals 16 residues. Germline V gives CDR1 SGHNT, CDR2 YYREEE (reference sequence). The V and J ends lost 2 bases and 2 bases, in that order; junction bases with no gene match: 9. CDR3 region: CASSFGPSGIQETQYF. The CDR3 nucleotides read TGTGCCAGCAGCTTCGGTCCGAGCGGGATACAAGAGACCCAGTACTTC.

The V and J genes are TRBV5-1 and TRBJ2-7; perhaps TRBD2 as D (5 bases). Germline CDR1 is SGHRS and CDR2 is YFSETQ. V lost 4 bases to trimming and J lost 4 bases, with 24 bases between them. The CDR3 contains 17 residues. For the CDR3, the DNA is TGCGCCAGCAGCCCACGGGCCACTAGAATTCATCCGTACGAGCAGTACTTC. Translation gives CASSPRATRIHPYEQYF. The full variable domain, in which reference TRBV5-1 and TRBJ2-7 provide the parts outside the CDR3, is KAGVTQTPRYLIKTRGQQVTLSCSPISGHRSVSWYQQTPGQGLQFLFEYFSETQRNKGNFPGRFSGRQFSNSRSEMNVSTLELGDSALYLCASSPRATRIHPYEQYFGPGTRLTVT.

V is TRBV4-3 and J is TRBJ1-1; no firm D call. The CDR3 has 16 residues. CDR1 and CDR2 (germline): LGHNA, YSLEER. V was clipped by 0 bases and J by 0 bases, with 11 bases between them. CDR3 DNA: TGCGCCAGCAGCCAAGATTCGAGGGAGCTGAACACTGAAGCTTTCTTT. This gives the protein CASSQDSRELNTEAFF.

This chain uses TRBV19 with TRBJ1-2; 11 bases align to TRBD1. The trim removed 6 bases at V and 6 bases at J, leaving 3 bases unmatched. Germline values: CDR1 LNHDA, CDR2 SQIVND (reference sequence). This CDR3 comprises 13 residues. The CDR3 region is CASSEDRGHGYTF. For the CDR3, the DNA is TGTGCCAGTAGCGAGGACAGGGGGCATGGCTACACCTTC. Complete variable domain (other parts from reference TRBV19 and TRBJ1-2): DGGITQSPKYLFRKEGQNVTLSCEQNLNHDAMYWYRQDPGQGLRLIYYSQIVNDFQKGDIAEGYSVSREKKESFPLTVTSAQKNPTAFYLCASSEDRGHGYTFGSGTRLTVV.

The chain carries TRBV30 and TRBJ1-5, with D possibly being TRBD1 (6 bases). The CDR3 has 13 amino acids. Trimming stripped 8 bases from V and 6 bases from J, with 17 bases between. Germline-derived CDR1 and CDR2 are GTSNPN and SVGIG (reference sequence). In nucleotides, the CDR3 is TGTGCCGGGGGAGGCAGGGGAGGTCAGCCCCAGCATTTT. Its protein is CAGGGRGGQPQHF.

The chain carries TRBV5-6 and TRBJ1-5; D is ambiguous. V was pared by 1 base and J by 7 bases, with 9 bases between. The CDR3 loop spans 13 amino acids. Germline CDR1 and CDR2: SGHDT and YYEEEE. The CDR3: CASSLPGLQPQHF. The CDR3 nucleotides are TGTGCCAGCAGCTTGCCCGGGCTCCAGCCCCAGCATTTT.

This chain links TRBV30 with TRBJ1-5; no reliable D call. This CDR3 contains 13 residues. From germline, CDR1 is GTSNPN and CDR2 SVGIG (reference sequence). The V gene lost 0 bases and the J gene lost 4 bases, with 7 bases spanning the gap. CDR3: CAWSVSLNQPQHF. DNA for the CDR3: TGTGCCTGGAGTGTCTCGTTAAATCAGCCCCAGCATTTT.

This clone has only one observation. V gene TRBV29-1 combines with J gene TRBJ2-4; D is ambiguous. In germline, CDR1 is SQVTM, CDR2 ANQGSEA. The CDR3 extends over 11 amino acids. The germline V and J ends were trimmed by 4 bases and 6 bases, with 7 bases remaining between them. For the CDR3, the DNA is TGCAGCGTTGGAACAAGAAACATTCAGTACTTC. Its protein product is CSVGTRNIQYF. The variable domain in full, with the rest retrieved from reference TRBV29-1 and TRBJ2-4, is SAVISQKPSRDICQRGTSLTIQCQVDSQVTMMFWYRQQPGQSLTLIATANQGSEATYESGFVIDKFPISRPNLTFSTLTVSNMSPEDSSIYLCSVGTRNIQYFGAGTRLSVL.